The clone carrying this T cell receptor (beta chain) has only one observation. What it binds is unknown. At one end, the junction sequence differs from germline, possibly due to a read error. Assay used: immunoSEQ multiplex PCR; TCRdb lists only in-frame clones, some missing. Here the sample spans some 2,500,000 clones, 85% to 95% being singletons. This entry comes from a study of shared clonotypes between healthy human individuals. The overall study: Samples came from a couple of female and a few male donors aged 18 to 49. Findings and limits, study-wide: Compared with clonotypes that all four donors shared, non-shared clonotypes had lower generation probabilities.

Germline V gives CDR1 MNHEY, CDR2 SVGAGI. The CDR3 runs to 15 residues. Those who donated, Caucasian adults without exception, all lived in Nashville, Tennessee. Researchers partitioned CD4+ cells into CD45RA+ naive and CD45RA-negative memory subsets. This rearrangement joins TRBV6-5 to TRBJ2-7; tentative D call: TRBD1 (6 bases). The source is a man between 18 and 35 years old in good health. Some clones in this sample may be carry-over from other donors' samples. The specimen sequenced was naive CD4+ T cells from PBMCs. Described subset: CD45RA+ positively selected. The chain's CDR3 is CTSRRSQGNSYEQYF. In DNA, the CDR3 is TGTACCAGCAGAAGATCACAGGGAAACTCCTACGAGCAGTACTTC.